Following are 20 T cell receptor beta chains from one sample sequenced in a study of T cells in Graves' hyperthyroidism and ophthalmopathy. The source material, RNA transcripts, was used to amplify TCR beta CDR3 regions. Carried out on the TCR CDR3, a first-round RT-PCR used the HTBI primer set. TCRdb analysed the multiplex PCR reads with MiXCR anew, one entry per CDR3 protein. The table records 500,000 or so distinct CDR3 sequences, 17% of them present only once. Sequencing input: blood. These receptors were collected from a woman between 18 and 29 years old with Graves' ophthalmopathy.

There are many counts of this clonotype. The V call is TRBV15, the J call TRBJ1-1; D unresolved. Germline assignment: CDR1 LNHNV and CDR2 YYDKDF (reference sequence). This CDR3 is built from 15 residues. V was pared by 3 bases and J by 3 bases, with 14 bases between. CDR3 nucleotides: TGTGCCACCAGCAGGCAGGCCTTCAAGGACACTGAAGCTTTCTTT. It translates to CATSRQAFKDTEAFF. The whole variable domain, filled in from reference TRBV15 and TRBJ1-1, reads DAMVIQNPRYQVTQFGKPVTLSCSQTLNHNVMYWYQQKSSQAPKLLFHYYDKDFNNEADTPDNFQSRRPNTSFCFLDIRSPGLGDTAMYLCATSRQAFKDTEAFFGQGTRLTVV.

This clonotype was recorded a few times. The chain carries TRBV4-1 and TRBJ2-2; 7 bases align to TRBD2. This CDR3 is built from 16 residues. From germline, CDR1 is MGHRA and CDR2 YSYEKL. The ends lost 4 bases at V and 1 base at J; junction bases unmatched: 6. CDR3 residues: CASSPTPGGNTGELFF. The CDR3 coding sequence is TGCGCCAGCAGCCCTACGCCGGGGGGGAACACCGGGGAGCTGTTTTTT.

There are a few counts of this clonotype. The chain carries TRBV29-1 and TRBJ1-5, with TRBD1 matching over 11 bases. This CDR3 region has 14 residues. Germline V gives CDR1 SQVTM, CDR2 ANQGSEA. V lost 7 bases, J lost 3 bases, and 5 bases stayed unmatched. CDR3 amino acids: CSARTGGLNQPQHF. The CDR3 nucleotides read TGCAGCGCGAGGACAGGGGGCCTCAATCAGCCCCAGCATTTT. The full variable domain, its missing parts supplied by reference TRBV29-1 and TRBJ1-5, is SAVISQKPSRDICQRGTSLTIQCQVDSQVTMMFWYRQQPGQSLTLIATANQGSEATYESGFVIDKFPISRPNLTFSTLTVSNMSPEDSSIYLCSARTGGLNQPQHFGDGTRLSIL.

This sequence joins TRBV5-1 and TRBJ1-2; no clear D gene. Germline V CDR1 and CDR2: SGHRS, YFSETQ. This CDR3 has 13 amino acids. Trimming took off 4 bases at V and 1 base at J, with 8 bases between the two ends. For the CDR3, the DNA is TGCGCCAGCAGCCCGAACGGTAACTATGGCTACACCTTC. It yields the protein CASSPNGNYGYTF.

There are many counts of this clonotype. The CDR3 DNA sequence: TGCAGTGCGGCCGCCACAGGGGGCATACGGGATACGCAGTATTTT. Residues: CSAAATGGIRDTQYF. The V and J genes are TRBV20-1 and TRBJ2-3, with TRBD1 matching over 9 bases. There are 15 residues in the CDR3. CDR1 and CDR2 (germline): DFQATT, SNEGSKA (reference sequence). The V gene end was trimmed by 6 bases and the J gene end by 6 bases; junction bases not matched to a gene: 13.

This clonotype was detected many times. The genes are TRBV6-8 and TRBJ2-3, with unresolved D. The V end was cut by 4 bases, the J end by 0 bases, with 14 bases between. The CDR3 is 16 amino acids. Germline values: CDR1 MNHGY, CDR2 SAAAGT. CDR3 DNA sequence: TGTGCCAGCAGTTTCCCTTCAGTAATGAGCACAGATACGCAGTATTTT. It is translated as CASSFPSVMSTDTQYF.

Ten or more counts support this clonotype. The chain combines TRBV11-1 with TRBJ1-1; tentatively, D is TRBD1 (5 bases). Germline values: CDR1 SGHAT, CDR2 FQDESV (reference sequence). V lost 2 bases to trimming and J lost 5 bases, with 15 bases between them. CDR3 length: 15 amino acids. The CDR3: CASSLRRQPGTEAFF. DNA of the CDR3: TGTGCCAGCAGCTTACGACGACAGCCGGGGACTGAAGCTTTCTTT.

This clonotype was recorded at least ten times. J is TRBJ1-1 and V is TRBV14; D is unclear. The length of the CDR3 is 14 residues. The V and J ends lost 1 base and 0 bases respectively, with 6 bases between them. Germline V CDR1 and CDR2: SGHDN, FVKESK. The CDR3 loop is CASSQAELNTEAFF. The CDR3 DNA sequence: TGTGCCAGCAGCCAAGCAGAGTTGAACACTGAAGCTTTCTTT.

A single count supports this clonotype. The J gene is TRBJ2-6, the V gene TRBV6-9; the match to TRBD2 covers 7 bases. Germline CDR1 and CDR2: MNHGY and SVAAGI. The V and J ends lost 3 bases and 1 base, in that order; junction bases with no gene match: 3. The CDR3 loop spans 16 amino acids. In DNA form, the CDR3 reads TGTGCCAGCAGTTACGGGAGGCAGTCTGGGGCCAACGTCCTGACTTTC. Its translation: CASSYGRQSGANVLTF.

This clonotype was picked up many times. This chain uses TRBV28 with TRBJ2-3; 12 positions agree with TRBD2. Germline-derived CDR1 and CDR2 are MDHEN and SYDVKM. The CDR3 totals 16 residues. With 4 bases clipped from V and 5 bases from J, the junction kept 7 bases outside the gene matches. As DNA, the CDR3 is TGTGCCAGCAGTTCCCCTAGCGGGGGGGCCAGAGATACGCAGTATTTT. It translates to CASSSPSGGARDTQYF.

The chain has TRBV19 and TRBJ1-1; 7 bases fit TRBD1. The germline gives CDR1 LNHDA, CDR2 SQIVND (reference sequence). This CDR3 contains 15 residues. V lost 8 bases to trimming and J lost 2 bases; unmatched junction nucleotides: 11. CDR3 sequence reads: CASLWTGFSNTEAFF. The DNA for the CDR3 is TGTGCCAGTCTCTGGACAGGCTTTTCTAACACTGAAGCTTTCTTT.

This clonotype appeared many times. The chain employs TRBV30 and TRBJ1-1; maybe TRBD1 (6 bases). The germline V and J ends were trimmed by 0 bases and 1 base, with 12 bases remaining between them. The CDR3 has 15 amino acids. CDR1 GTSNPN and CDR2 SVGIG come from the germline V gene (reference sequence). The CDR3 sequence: CAWSVRGQSNTEAFF. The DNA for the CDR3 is TGTGCCTGGAGTGTACGTGGACAGTCGAACACTGAAGCTTTCTTT.

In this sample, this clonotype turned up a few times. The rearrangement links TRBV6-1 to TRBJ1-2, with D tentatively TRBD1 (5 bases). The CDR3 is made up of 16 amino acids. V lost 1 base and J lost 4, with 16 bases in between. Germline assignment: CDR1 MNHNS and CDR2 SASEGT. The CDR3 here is CASSEVGAATIYGYTF. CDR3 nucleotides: TGTGCCAGCAGTGAAGTAGGGGCAGCGACGATCTATGGCTACACCTTC.

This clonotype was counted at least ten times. The DNA of the CDR3 is TGTGCCAGCAGCTTAAGCGACTACAATGAGCAGTTCTTC. It translates to CASSLSDYNEQFF. This sequence joins TRBV27 and TRBJ2-1, with D unresolved. The V end was cut by 6 bases, the J end by 3 bases, with 9 bases between. CDR3 length: 13 residues. Germline CDR1 and CDR2: MNHEY and SMNVEV (reference sequence).

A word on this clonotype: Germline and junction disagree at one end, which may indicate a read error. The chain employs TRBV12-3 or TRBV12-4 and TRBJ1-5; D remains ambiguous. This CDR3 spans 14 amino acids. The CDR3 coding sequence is TGTGCCAGCAGTTTTTCGGGAGGCAATAAGCCCCAGCATTTT. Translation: CASSFSGGNKPQHF.

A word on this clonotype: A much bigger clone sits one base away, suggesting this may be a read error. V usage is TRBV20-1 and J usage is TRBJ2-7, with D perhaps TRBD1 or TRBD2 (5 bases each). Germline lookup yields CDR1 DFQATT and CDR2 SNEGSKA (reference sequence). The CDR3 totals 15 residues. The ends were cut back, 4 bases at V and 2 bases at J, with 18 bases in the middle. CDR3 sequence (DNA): TGCAGTGCTACACACCGGGACGGGGAAACCTACGAGCAGTACTTC. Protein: CSATHRDGETYEQYF.

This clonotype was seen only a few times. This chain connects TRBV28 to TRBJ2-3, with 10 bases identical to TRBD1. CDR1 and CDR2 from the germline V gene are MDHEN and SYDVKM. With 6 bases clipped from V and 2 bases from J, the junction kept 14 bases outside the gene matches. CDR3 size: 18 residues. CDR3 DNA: TGTGCCAGCAGCCCGATGTTGGCCGGGACAGGGGACACAGATACGCAGTATTTT. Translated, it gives CASSPMLAGTGDTDTQYF.

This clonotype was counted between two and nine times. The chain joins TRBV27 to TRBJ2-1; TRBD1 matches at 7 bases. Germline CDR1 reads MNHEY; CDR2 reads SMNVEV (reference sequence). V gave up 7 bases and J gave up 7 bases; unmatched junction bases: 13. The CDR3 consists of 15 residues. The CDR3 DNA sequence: TGTGCCAGCAACCCCACAGGGGTTCCAATGAATGAGCAGTTCTTC. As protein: CASNPTGVPMNEQFF.

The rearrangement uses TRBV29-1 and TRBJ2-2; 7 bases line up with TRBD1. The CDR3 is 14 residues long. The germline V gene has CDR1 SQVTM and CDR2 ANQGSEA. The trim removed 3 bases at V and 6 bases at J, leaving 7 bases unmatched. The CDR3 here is CSVDVGRGSGELFF. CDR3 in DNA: TGCAGCGTTGATGTGGGCAGGGGGTCCGGGGAGCTGTTTTTT.

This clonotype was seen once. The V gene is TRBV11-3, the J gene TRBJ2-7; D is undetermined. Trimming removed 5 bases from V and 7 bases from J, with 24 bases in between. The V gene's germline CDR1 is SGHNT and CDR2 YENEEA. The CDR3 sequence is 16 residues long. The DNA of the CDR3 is TGTGCCAGCAGCCCCTACACCGGGCCCGGCGCGGCTGAGCAGTACTTC. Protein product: CASSPYTGPGAAEQYF.